Listed here are 29 T cell receptor beta chains from one sample, sequenced in a study of cytotoxic CD8 clonotypes in ibrutinib-treated CLL (dated by TCRdb to about 2021). Libraries were built with the immunoSEQ multiplex PCR assay. Not all clones reach the TCRdb copy of this immuneACCESS table, which keeps in-frame sequences only. Checked studies attribute under half of the gap to unresolved V genes and leave the rest unexplained. Recorded for this sample are some 200,000 clones; approximately 70% of them occurred a single time. The ten largest clones represent roughly 6.4% of the sample. Interpreted using the paper, the time point label stands for: about a year on ibrutinib. The source material was PBMCs, sampled after 12 months of ibrutinib treatment. These receptor sequences come from a human donor with chronic lymphocytic leukemia.

The chain couples TRBV7-6 to TRBJ2-2; possibly TRBD1 for D (6 bases). The CDR3 has 15 residues. The germline CDR1 and CDR2 sequences are SGHVS and FNYEAQ. With 1 base removed from V and 6 bases from J, the gap between germline ends came to 12 bases. The CDR3 sequence: CASSLGTARSGELFF. CDR3 sequence (DNA): TGTGCCAGCAGCTTAGGGACAGCTCGGTCCGGGGAGCTGTTTTTT.

This rearrangement joins TRBV9 to TRBJ1-2; D might be TRBD1 (6 bases). Germline lookup yields CDR1 SGDLS and CDR2 YYNGEE. The V end was cut by 0 bases, the J end by 6 bases, with 9 bases between. The CDR3 contains 13 residues. The CDR3 protein is CASSVVDRDGYTF. Here the CDR3 DNA reads TGTGCCAGCAGCGTAGTGGACAGAGATGGCTACACCTTC. Full variable domain (missing parts from reference TRBV9 and TRBJ1-2): DSGVTQTPKHLITATGQRVTLRCSPRSGDLSVYWYQQSLDQGLQFLIQYYNGEERAKGNILERFSAQQFPDLHSELNLSSLELGDSALYFCASSVVDRDGYTFGSGTRLTVV.

This chain uses TRBV7-8 with TRBJ2-4, with 13 bases lining up with TRBD2. The CDR3 spans 16 residues. V lost 5 bases to trimming and J lost 5 bases; unmatched junction nucleotides: 6. Looked up from germline, CDR1 is SGHVS and CDR2 is FQNEAQ. Here the CDR3 DNA reads TGTGCCAGCAGCCAAAGGACTAGCGGGAGCCAAAACATTCAGTACTTC. It encodes CASSQRTSGSQNIQYF.

This chain links TRBV2 with TRBJ1-2; D uncertain. In germline, CDR1 is SNHLY, CDR2 FYNNEI. V lost 5 bases to trimming and J lost 7 bases, with 11 bases between them. This CDR3 is built from 12 residues. The CDR3, as DNA: TGTGCCAGCAGTCCTGAAGCAGGTGGCTACACCTTC. Translated, it gives CASSPEAGGYTF.

This rearrangement joins TRBV30 to TRBJ2-1; the D gene is possibly TRBD2 (6 bases). This CDR3 is built from 12 residues. Germline-derived CDR1 and CDR2 are GTSNPN and SVGIG (reference sequence). Deletions cut 3 bases from V and 7 bases from J, with 10 bases between. Here the CDR3 reads CAWSREFNEQFF. CDR3 nucleotides: TGTGCCTGGAGCCGGGAGTTTAATGAGCAGTTCTTC.

The chain uses TRBV5-1 and TRBJ2-5; 7 bases match TRBD2. This CDR3 has 14 amino acids. Losses at the gene ends were 4 bases for V and 0 bases for J; bases not matched to a gene: 3. Per germline, CDR1 SGHRS and CDR2 YFSETQ. CDR3 amino acids: CASSQGTNQETQYF. For the CDR3, the DNA is TGCGCCAGCAGCCAAGGGACTAACCAAGAGACCCAGTACTTC.

V gene TRBV7-8 combines with J gene TRBJ1-4; D is undetermined. Trimming removed 5 bases from V and 5 bases from J, with 12 bases in between. Per germline, CDR1 SGHVS and CDR2 FQNEAQ. This CDR3 region has 14 residues. The CDR3 DNA reads TGTGCCAGCAGCGTGACACTTCTAAATGAAAAACTGTTTTTT. It codes for CASSVTLLNEKLFF.

The chain couples TRBV2 to TRBJ1-1, with D unresolved. The length of the CDR3 is 16 residues. From germline, CDR1 is SNHLY and CDR2 FYNNEI. Trimming left V 2 bases short and J 2 bases short, with 15 bases between. CDR3 sequence reads: CASSERSGQANTEAFF. CDR3 DNA sequence: TGTGCCAGCAGTGAACGCTCCGGGCAGGCTAACACTGAAGCTTTCTTT.

This chain uses TRBV5-1 with TRBJ2-7; 9 bases agree with TRBD1. Trimming removed 3 bases from V and 2 bases from J; junction bases left unmatched: 9. The germline CDR1 and CDR2 sequences are SGHRS and YFSETQ. There are 16 residues in the CDR3. CDR3 region: CASSSTPGTGTYEQYF. CDR3 sequence (DNA): TGCGCCAGCAGCTCAACCCCCGGGACAGGGACCTACGAGCAGTACTTC.

Only a few counts were recorded for this clone. The V and J genes are TRBV30 and TRBJ1-2; D gene uncertain. This CDR3 spans 15 amino acids. The V gene lost 1 base and the J gene lost 8 bases, with 20 bases spanning the gap. Germline CDR1 GTSNPN, CDR2 SVGIG (reference sequence). The CDR3 sequence is CAWSGPLAGGGGYTF. The CDR3 coding sequence is TGTGCCTGGAGTGGTCCCCTCGCGGGAGGAGGAGGCTACACCTTC.

The chain carries TRBV11-3 and TRBJ1-5; D is ambiguous. Trimming shortened V by 5 bases and J by 2 bases, and 22 bases separated the two germline ends. Looked up from germline, CDR1 is SGHNT and CDR2 is YENEEA. CDR3 length: 18 residues. The DNA of the CDR3 is TGTGCCAGCAGCCTCCAACTGGACCAACATGTTGGCAATCAGCCCCAGCATTTT. Amino acid sequence: CASSLQLDQHVGNQPQHF.

The V call is TRBV9, the J call TRBJ2-1; D remains ambiguous. There are 13 residues in the CDR3. Germline-derived CDR1 and CDR2 are SGDLS and YYNGEE. V was cut by 0 bases and J by 4 bases, with 5 bases left in between. The CDR3 sequence is CASSVAFYNEQFF. The CDR3 nucleotides are TGTGCCAGCAGCGTAGCCTTTTACAATGAGCAGTTCTTC.

The CDR3: CSVDPSGNTGELFF. In nucleotides, the CDR3 is TGCAGCGTTGATCCCAGCGGGAACACCGGGGAGCTGTTTTTT. V is TRBV29-1 and J is TRBJ2-2; the D gene is possibly TRBD2 (5 bases). This CDR3 region has 14 residues. In germline, CDR1 is SQVTM, CDR2 ANQGSEA. Trimming removed 3 bases at V and 1 base at J, with 9 bases between.

The chain employs TRBV7-8 and TRBJ2-3; 14 nucleotides agree with TRBD2. The CDR3 covers 21 residues. CDR1 SGHVS and CDR2 FQNEAQ come from the germline V gene. The J segment lost 0 bases and the V segment lost 4 bases, leaving 15 bases of the junction unmatched. The CDR3 DNA reads TGTGCCAGCAGCTCGAAGGGACTAGCGGGAGAGAGAGAGAGAAGCACAGATACGCAGTATTTT. This sequence encodes CASSSKGLAGERERSTDTQYF.

This clone was found once. The gene calls are TRBV7-2 and TRBJ1-5, with TRBD1 identical over 7 bases. After removal of 0 bases from V and 0 bases from J, the junction contained 2 bases not matched to a gene. CDR3 size: 16 residues. CDR1 and CDR2 from the germline V gene are SGHTA and FQGNSA. The CDR3 DNA sequence: TGTGCCAGCAGCTTAGCGGGACAGTATAGCAATCAGCCCCAGCATTTT. Residues: CASSLAGQYSNQPQHF.

The CDR3 here is CASSSRGPSGNTIYF. In nucleotides, the CDR3 is TGTGCCAGCAGCTCGAGGGGGCCTTCTGGAAACACCATATATTTT. This rearrangement joins TRBV7-2 to TRBJ1-3; 7 nucleotides line up with TRBD1. There are 15 residues in the CDR3. The V gene's germline CDR1 is SGHTA and CDR2 FQGNSA. With V trimmed by 4 bases and J by 1 base, 4 bases remained unmatched.

The rearrangement links TRBV28 to TRBJ2-6; D remains unclear. The CDR3 loop spans 14 amino acids. V lost 6 bases to trimming and J lost 0 bases, with 6 bases between them. Germline V lookup: CDR1 MDHEN, CDR2 SYDVKM. CDR3 in amino acids: CASSYPSGANVLTF. As DNA, the CDR3 is TGTGCCAGCAGCTATCCCTCTGGGGCCAACGTCCTGACTTTC.

This rearrangement joins TRBV29-1 to TRBJ2-7; no clear D gene. With 3 bases removed from V and 2 bases from J, the gap between germline ends came to 11 bases. The CDR3 length is 13 residues. Germline V gene lookup returns CDR1 SQVTM and CDR2 ANQGSEA. DNA of the CDR3: TGCAGCGTTGATACCGGGCCCGCCTACGAGCAGTACTTC. It codes for CSVDTGPAYEQYF.

The chain recombines TRBV19 with TRBJ2-7; D perhaps matches TRBD1 (6 bases). Trimming left V 6 bases short and J 1 base short, with 7 bases between. CDR1 LNHDA and CDR2 SQIVND come from the germline V gene (reference sequence). This CDR3 contains 12 residues. CDR3 DNA: TGTGCCAGTAGCACAGGGTCCTACGAGCAGTACTTC. Translation: CASSTGSYEQYF. The whole variable domain, remainder taken from reference TRBV19 and TRBJ2-7, is DGGITQSPKYLFRKEGQNVTLSCEQNLNHDAMYWYRQDPGQGLRLIYYSQIVNDFQKGDIAEGYSVSREKKESFPLTVTSAQKNPTAFYLCASSTGSYEQYFGPGTRLTVT.

The chain employs TRBV11-2 and TRBJ2-3; D might be TRBD2 (5 bases). Per germline, CDR1 SGHAT and CDR2 FQNNGV. The V end lost 3 bases, the J end lost 4 bases, and 11 bases lay between the germline ends. The CDR3 length is 14 residues. In nucleotides, the CDR3 is TGTGCCAGCAGCTTGGGAGCAAGATCAGATACGCAGTATTTT. Protein sequence: CASSLGARSDTQYF.

The V and J genes are TRBV6-5 and TRBJ2-5; D is perhaps TRBD2 (5 bases). The ends were cut back, 2 bases at V and 5 bases at J, with 9 bases in the middle. CDR3 size: 13 residues. The germline gives CDR1 MNHEY, CDR2 SVGAGI. This CDR3 reads CASSYGSEETQYF. The CDR3 coding sequence is TGTGCCAGCAGTTACGGTAGCGAGGAGACCCAGTACTTC.

The rearrangement joins TRBV11-2 to TRBJ2-7, with TRBD2 matching over 9 bases. V shed 7 bases and J 5 bases; nucleotides not matched to a gene: 6. In germline, CDR1 is SGHAT, CDR2 FQNNGV. The CDR3 sequence is 13 residues long. The CDR3 DNA reads TGTGCCAGCATCAGACTAGCGGAGCACGAGCAGTACTTC. Protein sequence: CASIRLAEHEQYF. The entire variable domain, with the rest obtained from reference TRBV11-2 and TRBJ2-7, is as follows: EAGVAQSPRYKIIEKRQSVAFWCNPISGHATLYWYQQILGQGPKLLIQFQNNGVVDDSQLPKDRFSAERLKGVDSTLKIQPAKLEDSAVYLCASIRLAEHEQYFGPGTRLTVT.

The genes are TRBV5-1 and TRBJ1-1; unclear D gene. This CDR3 region has 15 residues. Germline values: CDR1 SGHRS, CDR2 YFSETQ. V was shortened by 0 bases and J by 6 bases, with 15 bases between the two germline ends. This CDR3 reads CASSLGSPDGAEAFF. The CDR3 DNA is TGCGCCAGCAGCTTGGGGAGCCCCGACGGCGCTGAAGCTTTCTTT.

The V gene is TRBV5-6, the J gene TRBJ2-3; the match to TRBD1 covers 9 bases. Germline V lookup: CDR1 SGHDT, CDR2 YYEEEE. V shed 1 base, J shed 6 bases, and the junction held 9 bases outside the gene matches. The CDR3 covers 16 residues. The chain's CDR3 is CASSLQGQGMGDTQYF. CDR3 DNA: TGTGCCAGCAGCTTGCAGGGACAGGGAATGGGGGATACGCAGTATTTT. The variable domain in full, completed from reference TRBV5-6 and TRBJ2-3, reads DAGVTQSPTHLIKTRGQQVTLRCSPKSGHDTVSWYQQALGQGPQFIFQYYEEEERQRGNFPDRFSGHQFPNYSSELNVNALLLGDSALYLCASSLQGQGMGDTQYFGPGTRLTVL.

V usage is TRBV28 and J usage is TRBJ1-5; TRBD1 might be the D (6 bases). The ends were cut back, 6 bases at V and 0 bases at J, with 9 bases in the middle. The CDR3 has 14 amino acids. Germline assignment: CDR1 MDHEN and CDR2 SYDVKM. In DNA form, the CDR3 reads TGTGCCAGCAGATGGACAGCTAGCAATCAGCCCCAGCATTTT. Encoded protein: CASRWTASNQPQHF.

This chain links TRBV6-1 with TRBJ1-1; D call uncertain. The length of the CDR3 is 14 residues. The V end was cut by 4 bases, the J end by 6 bases, with 15 bases between. The V gene's germline CDR1 is MNHNS and CDR2 SASEGT. DNA of the CDR3: TGTGCCAGCAGTGGGCACCCCGGTTACTCTGAAGCTTTCTTT. Protein product: CASSGHPGYSEAFF.

The sample holds a few counts of this clone. V gene TRBV5-1 combines with J gene TRBJ1-2; D is possibly TRBD1 (6 bases). Between the trimmed V and J ends, which lost 5 bases and 5 bases, there was a span of 13 bases. CDR3 size: 13 residues. Germline assignment: CDR1 SGHRS and CDR2 YFSETQ. The DNA of the CDR3 is TGCGCCAGCAGAACCTACAGGGATTATGGCTACACCTTC. Residues: CASRTYRDYGYTF.

The DNA of the CDR3 is TGTGCCAGTACTCTCAGGGACAGGGGAATCAATGAGCAGTTCTTC. Translating gives CASTLRDRGINEQFF. The chain joins TRBV19 to TRBJ2-1; 10 positions agree with TRBD1. The germline V gene has CDR1 LNHDA and CDR2 SQIVND (reference sequence). With V trimmed by 7 bases and J by 6 bases, 9 bases remained unmatched. This CDR3 contains 15 residues.

This clone appeared a few times. This CDR3 reads CASSLTYNEQFF. As DNA, the CDR3 is TGTGCCAGCAGCTTAACCTACAATGAGCAGTTCTTC. The chain couples TRBV7-2 to TRBJ2-1; no clear D gene. CDR1 SGHTA and CDR2 FQGNSA come from the germline V gene. This CDR3 has 12 residues. The V gene lost 2 bases and the J gene lost 2 bases, with 1 base spanning the gap.